This TCR beta chain was identified during a study of blood T cell repertoires in COVID-19. At the level of the study: The United States, Italy and Spain provided the acute and convalescent COVID-19 samples.

This CDR3 is 16 amino acids long. Germline V gene data show CDR1 as MDHEN and CDR2 as SYDVKM. V lost 5 bases and J 4 bases, leaving 18 bases between the germline ends. Original processing methods: Amplification from reference gene primers served as the basis for estimated nucleated cell counts. Libraries were prepared by immunoSEQ multiplex PCR; TCRdb keeps only in-frame clonotypes and omits some of them. Clone size and V and J calls were adopted from that table, with D and trimming inferred from the DNA. This table has a few hundred thousand clones, 75% to 85% appearing once. This sequence joins TRBV28 and TRBJ1-3, with a possible D match to TRBD1 (6 bases). Sequencing was performed on peripheral blood. The sequence was obtained from a woman in her forties who had recovered from COVID-19. The CDR3 protein is CASSPGHLVSGNTIYF. CDR3 nucleotide sequence: TGTGCCAGCAGTCCGGGACATCTAGTTTCAGGAAACACCATATATTTT.